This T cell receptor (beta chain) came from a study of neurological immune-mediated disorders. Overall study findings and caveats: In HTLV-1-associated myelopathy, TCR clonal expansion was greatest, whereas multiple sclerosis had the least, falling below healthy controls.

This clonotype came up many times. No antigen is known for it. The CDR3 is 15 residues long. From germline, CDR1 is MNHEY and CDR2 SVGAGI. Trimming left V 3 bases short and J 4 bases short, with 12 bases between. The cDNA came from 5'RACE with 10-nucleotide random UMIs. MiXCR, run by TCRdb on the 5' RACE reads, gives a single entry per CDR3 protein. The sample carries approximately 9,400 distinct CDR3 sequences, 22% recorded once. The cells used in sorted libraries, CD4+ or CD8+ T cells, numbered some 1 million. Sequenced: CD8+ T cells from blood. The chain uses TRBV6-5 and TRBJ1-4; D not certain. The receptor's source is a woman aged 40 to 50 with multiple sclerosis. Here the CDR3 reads CASSYAGFGNEKLFF. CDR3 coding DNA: TGTGCCAGCAGTTATGCTGGTTTCGGTAATGAAAAACTGTTTTTT.